This T cell receptor beta chain was recorded in a study of T cell changes during pregnancy in multiple sclerosis. Only in-frame clones appear in the TCRdb table, and some are missing; sequencing was by immunoSEQ multiplex PCR. The sample has about 60,000 clones; 91% are singletons. CDR1 and CDR2 (germline): WNHNN, SYGVQD (reference sequence). V was shortened by 6 bases and J by 2 bases, with 16 bases between the two germline ends. The CDR3 spans 15 residues. The input for sequencing was CD4+ T cells from peripheral blood mononuclear cells, taken in the first trimester of pregnancy. The sequence was collected from a female donor with multiple sclerosis, enrolled in a pregnancy study. This rearrangement joins TRBV10-1 to TRBJ2-5; possible D gene TRBD1, 5 bases. The CDR3 spells CASRKIPGSQETQYF. The CDR3 region has the DNA TGCGCCAGCAGGAAAATCCCAGGGTCTCAAGAGACCCAGTACTTC.